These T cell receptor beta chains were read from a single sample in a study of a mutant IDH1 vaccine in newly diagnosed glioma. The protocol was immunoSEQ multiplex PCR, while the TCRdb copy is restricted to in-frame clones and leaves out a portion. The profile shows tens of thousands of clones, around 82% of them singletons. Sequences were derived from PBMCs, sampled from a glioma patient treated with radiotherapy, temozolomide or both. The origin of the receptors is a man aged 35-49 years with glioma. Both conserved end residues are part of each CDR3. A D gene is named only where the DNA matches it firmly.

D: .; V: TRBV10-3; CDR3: CAISGAGNTEAFF
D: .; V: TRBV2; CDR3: CASSDTQRVNSPLHF
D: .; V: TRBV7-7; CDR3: CASSVSGSYEQYF
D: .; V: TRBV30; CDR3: CAWGRVIGDTQYF
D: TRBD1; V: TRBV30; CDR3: CAWYTGGMVGYTF
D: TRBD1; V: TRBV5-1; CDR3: CASSLQSGQGETQYF
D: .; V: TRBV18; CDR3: CASSPIMADNYGYTF
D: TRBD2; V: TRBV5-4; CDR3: CASSSIAGPSQETQYF
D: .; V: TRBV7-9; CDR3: CASSPMTGVDYEQYF
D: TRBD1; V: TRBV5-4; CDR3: CASSLGQGRWGYTF
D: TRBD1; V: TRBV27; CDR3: CASSFRGRVNTEAFF
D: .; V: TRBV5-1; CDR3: CASSLETGLSTEAFF
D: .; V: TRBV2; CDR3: CASSVLGVGTQYF
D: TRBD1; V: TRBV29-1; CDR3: CSGAGTGEETQYF
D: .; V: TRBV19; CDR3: CASSIYTGPLSGANVLTF
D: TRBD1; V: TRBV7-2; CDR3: CASRGPGTGDQPQHF
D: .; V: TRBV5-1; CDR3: CASSTQTGTTEAFF
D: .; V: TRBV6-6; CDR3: CASTDQGTYLSYEQYF
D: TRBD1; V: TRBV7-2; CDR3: CASSSRTGGVETQYF
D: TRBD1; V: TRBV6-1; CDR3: CASITDREDEKLFF
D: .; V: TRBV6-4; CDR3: CASRDTSHNTGELFF
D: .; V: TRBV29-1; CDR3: CSVDVGGNQPQHF
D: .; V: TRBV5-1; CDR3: CASSWSGGEAFF
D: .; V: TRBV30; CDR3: CAWSEGNTIYF
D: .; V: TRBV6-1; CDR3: CASSERRGGISQRNTEAFF
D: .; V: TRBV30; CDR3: CAWSDDRGNTIYF
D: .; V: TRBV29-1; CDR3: CSLTPSYEQYF
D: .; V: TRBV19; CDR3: CASSIPGINYGYTF
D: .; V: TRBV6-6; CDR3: CASSYSSGLNTEAFF
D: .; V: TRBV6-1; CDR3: CASSADGIYGYTF
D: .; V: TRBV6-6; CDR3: CASRAGRMNTEAFF
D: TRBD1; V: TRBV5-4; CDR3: CASSLGGQGGDTQYF
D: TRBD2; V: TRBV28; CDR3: CASSLAGTSGRLPYEQYF
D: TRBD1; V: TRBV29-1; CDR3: CSVGQGEDTEAFF
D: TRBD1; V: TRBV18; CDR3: CASSYGTVYGYTF
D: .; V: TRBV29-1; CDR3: CSVEGVSSYNEQFF
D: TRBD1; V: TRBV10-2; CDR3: CASSTGASYYGYTF
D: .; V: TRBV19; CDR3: CASSIGPNTEAFF
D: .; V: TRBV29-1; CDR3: CSVEGVSGFYNEQFF
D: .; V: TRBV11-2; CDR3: CASSLGEQVNFIAEQYF
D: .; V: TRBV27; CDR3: CASSSAAPVYGYTF
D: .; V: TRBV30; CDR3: CAWSSGRDRNTIYF
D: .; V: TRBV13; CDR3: CASSLQGDGYTF
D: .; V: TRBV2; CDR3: CASSASLPGELFF
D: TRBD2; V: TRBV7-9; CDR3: CASDGGASGGYNEQFF
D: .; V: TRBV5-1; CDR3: CASSLVGGEETQYF